These 10 T cell receptor beta chains were sequenced from one sample in a study of patients and donors after allogeneic stem cell transplantation. MiXCR was run by TCRdb on the RT-PCR reads, yielding one entry per CDR3 protein. The repertoire holds over 9,500 distinct CDR3 sequences, approximately 6.3% seen once, with 26% in the top ten. Sample: blood, either unsorted or a sorted T cell fraction (not recorded which). These receptors came from a human donor who was either an allogeneic HSCT recipient or a stem cell or donor lymphocyte infusion donor (not recorded which). It is not recorded whose cells these are; they may come from a transplant donor.

This clonotype was seen more than once but under ten times. The chain couples TRBV3-1 to TRBJ2-7; maybe TRBD2 (6 bases). Trimming left V 1 base short and J 2 bases short, with 15 bases between. The CDR3 runs 16 residues. The germline V gene has CDR1 LGHDT and CDR2 YNNKEL (reference sequence). Written as DNA, the CDR3 is TGTGCCAGCAGCCAAGGAGCGGGCGGGTATACCTACGAGCAGTACTTC. Amino acids: CASSQGAGGYTYEQYF.

This clonotype was detected many times. V is TRBV12-3 or TRBV12-4 and J is TRBJ2-4; possible D gene TRBD1, 5 bases. The CDR3 consists of 15 residues. V lost 7 bases and J lost 0, with 13 bases in between. The CDR3 DNA follows: TGTGCCAGCACCTCCAACGGACAAGCCAAAAACATTCAGTACTTC. Translation: CASTSNGQAKNIQYF.

The table lists this clonotype with many counts. The chain is built from TRBV18 and TRBJ1-2; 7 nucleotides line up with TRBD1. There are 18 residues in the CDR3. Germline V gene sequence: CDR1 KGHSH, CDR2 LQKENI. Unmatched junction bases numbered 11, after V lost 0 bases and J lost 1 base. CDR3 bases: TGTGCCAGCTCACCACCGAGAGCGCCAGGGGGTAGTAACTATGGCTACACCTTC. Translation: CASSPPRAPGGSNYGYTF.

This clonotype was observed many times. The genes are TRBV29-1 and TRBJ1-5; 8 bases map to TRBD1. This CDR3 has 12 amino acids. Germline CDR1 reads SQVTM; CDR2 reads ANQGSEA. The V gene end was trimmed by 7 bases and the J gene end by 6 bases; junction bases not matched to a gene: 5. The CDR3, as DNA: TGCAGCGCCGGACAGGGTCGTCAGCCCCAGCATTTT. This gives the protein CSAGQGRQPQHF.

Relative to its sample, this clonotype is medium-sized. The chain employs TRBV10-3 and TRBJ2-7, with 11 bases lining up with TRBD2. Germline CDR1 ENHRY, CDR2 SYGVKD. The CDR3 is made up of 15 amino acids. V shed 4 bases and J 6 bases; nucleotides not matched to a gene: 8. CDR3 loop: CAISGVAGGSSEQYF. The CDR3 region has the DNA TGTGCCATCAGTGGTGTAGCGGGAGGGAGTAGCGAGCAGTACTTC.

Ten or more counts support this clonotype. V gene TRBV18 combines with J gene TRBJ1-6; D gene unclear. The germline gives CDR1 KGHSH, CDR2 LQKENI. The germline V and J ends were trimmed by 2 bases and 5 bases, with 16 bases remaining between them. The CDR3 covers 17 residues. CDR3: CASSPSSVHVHNSPLHF. The DNA of the CDR3 is TGTGCCAGCTCACCAAGTTCCGTGCACGTGCATAATTCACCCCTCCACTTT.

This clonotype showed up many times. This CDR3 is CSARSGSLNTEAFF. DNA of the CDR3: TGCAGTGCGAGATCAGGTTCTTTGAACACTGAAGCTTTCTTT. The genes are TRBV20-1 and TRBJ1-1; no clear D. V lost 6 bases to trimming and J lost 0 bases, with 14 bases between them. The CDR3 runs 14 residues. CDR1 is DFQATT and CDR2 is SNEGSKA in the germline V gene (reference sequence).

There are a few counts of this clonotype. The chain recombines TRBV20-1 with TRBJ2-7; D possibly corresponds to TRBD1 (5 bases). The length of the CDR3 is 14 residues. Germline CDR1 and CDR2: DFQATT and SNEGSKA (reference sequence). V lost 0 bases to trimming and J lost 0 bases, with 9 bases between them. CDR3: CSARDTGDSYEQYF. The CDR3 nucleotides are TGCAGTGCTAGAGATACAGGAGACTCCTACGAGCAGTACTTC.

This clonotype was counted many times. This chain links TRBV12-3 or TRBV12-4 with TRBJ1-6, with TRBD1 matching 10 bases. The CDR3 runs to 15 residues. V lost 4 bases, J lost 8 bases, and 5 bases stayed unmatched. CDR3 residues: CASSSWTGGDSPLHF. The CDR3 bases are TGTGCCAGCAGTTCCTGGACAGGGGGGGATTCACCCCTCCACTTT.

This clonotype was seen many times. This rearrangement joins TRBV20-1 to TRBJ1-5, with 7 nucleotides matching TRBD1. J gave up 2 bases and V 8 bases, and 3 bases lay outside the gene matches. The CDR3 runs 12 residues. The germline V gene has CDR1 DFQATT and CDR2 SNEGSKA (reference sequence). The CDR3 loop reads CSTGQGNQPQHF. For the CDR3, the DNA is TGCAGTACTGGACAGGGCAATCAGCCCCAGCATTTT.